This T cell receptor (beta chain) is drawn from a study of blood T cell repertoires in COVID-19 (dated by TCRdb to the early 2020s). Background for the entire study: Samples covering the acute and convalescent phases of COVID-19 were provided by collaborators in the United States, Italy and Spain. Where available, HLA class I and class II types were taken from metadata supplied by the sample provider and were not determined by assay-based typing. Subjects who had been exposed to COVID-19, were actively infected with it, or had recovered from it provided the deeply sampled blood TCRbeta repertoires that made up the dataset. The repertoires were released in a freely available public database meant as a resource for research on the immune response to SARS-CoV-2. The prospective study material was composed of cDNA or gDNA derived from T cells, B-cell-depleted T cells, or PBMCs. The samples were drawn from two sources: the first 160 participants of the ongoing ImmuneRACE study, and fewer than 1,500 subjects contributed by 6 global collaborators. Nearly every sample came with metadata listing a de-identified subject ID, COVID-19 status, age in years and sex.

A note on this clone: Its binding antigen is unknown. It has no much larger one-base neighbor in the sample; base qualities were not kept.

Each collaborating institution followed its own protocols to collect whole blood in K2EDTA tubes. For TCRbeta analysis, collaborators shipped samples in one of three forms: frozen whole blood, isolated PBMCs, or DNA extracted from either of those sample types. The CDR3, from cysteine to phenylalanine, totals 16 residues. Left in the record is the CDR3 DNA by itself, 48 bases read in frame from the first base. After removal of 0 bases from V and 6 bases from J, the junction retains 6 bases not matched to a gene. CDR1 is given as MNHNS and CDR2 as SASEGT, both from the germline V gene. Results the study describes overall, beyond this receptor: The amount of clinical and demographic metadata varied by source and participant and was provided uncurated.

TCRbeta CDR3 regions were amplified from genomic DNA using the immunoSEQ Assay, a bias-controlled multiplex PCR. On the study's bioinformatics: Nucleated cell counts per sample were estimated from amplification of reference gene primers within the assay. Sequence reads were collapsed and filtered to measure the absolute abundance of every unique TCRbeta CDR3 rearrangement. Productive Simpson clonality was computed per sample as the square root of Simpson's diversity index over productive rearrangements. Entries here come from immuneACCESS through TCRdb and include only in-frame sequences with V and J called. Some clones fail to appear in such tables; in the studies checked, an unresolved V gene covers under half of the shortfall, and the cause of the remainder is unknown. Clone size and V and J calls were adopted from that table, with D and trimming inferred from the DNA. Across this sample there are almost 200,000 clones, with approximately 87% seen only once. The ten largest clones represent 0.78% of the sample.

The sequence is built from TRBV6-1 and TRBJ2-1; the junction holds 9 bases that match TRBD2. The sequenced material came from peripheral blood. The TCR originated in a woman aged 70-85 years with acute or convalescent COVID-19. The DNA reads TGTGCCAGCAGTGAAGCGTGGCGGGAGGGCCCCAATGAGCAGTTCTTC. Its protein is CASSEAWREGPNEQFF.